This entry describes one T cell receptor (beta chain). Its antigen has not been determined. No much larger clone is present one base from it, and per-base qualities are unavailable. The data originate from a study of cytomegalovirus exposure and HLA in healthy donors (dated by TCRdb to between 2016 and 2019). Regarding the study in general: According to a later analysis, one platform produced both the roughly 110 validation repertoires and the 670 or so repertoires of the first cohort. The study was designed to test whether signatures of past pathogen exposure could be identified by cataloging public T cell receptors. Besides the first cohort of some 670 subjects, a separate validation cohort made up of over 100 different subjects was used. To predict cytomegalovirus infection status, the study combined high-throughput TCR immunosequencing, statistical association of individual TCRs with disease status, and machine learning.

Trimming takes 6 bases from V and 5 bases from J, and the germline ends sit 16 bases apart. From the cysteine up to the phenylalanine, the CDR3 has a length of 15 residues. CDR3 DNA only is kept here, 45 bases in frame from base 1. The germline V gene (reference sequence) sets CDR1 to MNHEY and CDR2 to SMNVEV. Library construction relied on the immunoSEQ multiplex PCR assay. Turning to the authors' computational methods: To diagnose cytomegalovirus status from the catalog of TCR beta chain sequences, a statistical classification framework was built. The immuneACCESS repertoire file appears here via TCRdb, limited to in-frame rearrangements. These files lack a portion of the clones; in checked studies, under half of the deficit traces to unresolved V genes, and the cause of the others is not known. D and trimming were read from the DNA, whereas the V and J calls and clone size are those reported in that table. This sample holds around 86,000 clones; approximately 94% were observed only once. The ten most abundant clones make up approximately 1.1% of the sample.

The donors were included in the validation cohort of approximately 120 subjects, a group kept apart from the roughly 700-subject first cohort. Results and caveats for the whole study, not just this receptor: A few of the identified cytomegalovirus-associated TCR beta chains were confirmed in vitro to be specific for cytomegalovirus antigens. Subsequent analysis determined that TCRs grouped into clusters in the first cohort also showed a tendency toward co-occurrence across the approximately 120 validation repertoires, and 94% of cluster scores exceeded 0. The classifier was reported to diagnose cytomegalovirus status with high specificity and sensitivity in both the original and validation cohorts. Across donors, most TCR sequences were observed very rarely, whereas some public TCRs were present in many individuals. The study gave a list of over 150 TCR beta chains associated with cytomegalovirus. The authors suggested that the approach could potentially be generalized to other disease states and immunological phenotypes. All 130 or so repertoires were used to score co-occurrence in the validation cohort in a later analysis, because that analysis had no HLA typing for the cohort.

Sequences were obtained from PBMCs. The rearranged chain carries TRBV27 and TRBJ1-4; the D region possibly corresponds to TRBD1 (5 bases align). This sequence was found in a woman aged 25 to 39 in good health and CMV-seropositive. The sequenced DNA: TGTGCCAGCAGGGTCGCAGGGAGGGTGAATGAAAAACTGTTTTTT. Translated, this is CASRVAGRVNEKLFF.